Shown below are 5 T cell receptor beta chains from a single sample sequenced in a study of B cell selection in AIRE deficiency. Sorted regulatory T cells were CD4-positive, CD25-high and CD127-low or negative. Profiling relied on immunoSEQ multiplex PCR, and the TCRdb table lists in-frame clones only, not all of them. The sample lists about 18,000 clones, around 93% occurring once. The sequencing input was CD4+CD25+ Tregs sorted from PBMCs. The receptor source for this set is a human donor in good health.

The chain has TRBV10-3 and TRBJ2-1; a weak D match, TRBD2 (6 bases). Germline lookup yields CDR1 ENHRY and CDR2 SYGVKD. V lost 4 bases and J 0 bases, leaving 13 bases between the germline ends. This CDR3 region has 16 residues. The CDR3, as DNA: TGTGCCATCAGTGGGGCGGCGGGGAGCTCCTACAATGAGCAGTTCTTC. Translation gives CAISGAAGSSYNEQFF.

This clone has a single count. The rearrangement links TRBV6-4 to TRBJ1-3, with D unclear. CDR3 length: 14 residues. With 5 bases removed from V and 0 bases from J, the gap between germline ends came to 8 bases. The germline V gene encodes CDR1 MRHNA and CDR2 SNTAGT. In nucleotides, the CDR3 is TGTGCCAGCAGTCATCCTAGCTCTGGAAACACCATATATTTT. As protein: CASSHPSSGNTIYF.

The gene calls are TRBV5-1 and TRBJ1-6, with a possible D match to TRBD1 (5 bases). This CDR3 is built from 15 residues. Germline loops: CDR1 SGHRS, CDR2 YFSETQ. V shed 4 bases and J shed 7 bases, with 15 bases lying between them. In DNA form, the CDR3 reads TGCGCCAGCAGCCCTCTGGGGGTCCGGAATTCACCCCTCCACTTT. Residues: CASSPLGVRNSPLHF. Drawing the rest from reference TRBV5-1 and TRBJ1-6, the complete variable domain is KAGVTQTPRYLIKTRGQQVTLSCSPISGHRSVSWYQQTPGQGLQFLFEYFSETQRNKGNFPGRFSGRQFSNSRSEMNVSTLELGDSALYLCASSPLGVRNSPLHFGNGTRLTVT.

V gene TRBV18 combines with J gene TRBJ1-1; unclear D gene. The germline CDR1 and CDR2 sequences are KGHSH and LQKENI. Trimming took 3 bases from V and 1 from J, leaving 9 bases between them. This CDR3 is 14 amino acids long. The CDR3 DNA is TGTGCCAGCTCACCCCGGGCTTCGAACACTGAAGCTTTCTTT. This sequence encodes CASSPRASNTEAFF.

V usage is TRBV28 and J usage is TRBJ1-6; D unresolved. There are 17 residues in the CDR3. The V end was cut by 5 bases, the J end by 0 bases, with 14 bases between. The germline CDR1 and CDR2 sequences are MDHEN and SYDVKM. The CDR3 bases are TGTGCCAGCAGTCCCTCGCGGGAACGCTCCTATAATTCACCCCTCCACTTT. This encodes CASSPSRERSYNSPLHF.